Following are 15 T cell receptor beta chains from one sample sequenced in a study of blood T cell repertoires in COVID-19. Clones were sequenced by immunoSEQ multiplex PCR, and TCRdb holds only the in-frame ones, with some missing. The table shows under 350,000 clones, with about 82% occurring only once. Specimen: peripheral blood. Receptor source: a human donor in a cohort sampled during active COVID-19.

This sequence joins TRBV6-5 and TRBJ2-2; a possible D gene is TRBD2 (5 bases). V lost 2 bases and J 7 bases, leaving 11 bases between the germline ends. Germline CDR1 and CDR2: MNHEY and SVGAGI. The CDR3 runs to 14 residues. The CDR3 bases are TGTGCCAGCAGTTACCTAGGGAGAGTCGGGGAGCTGTTTTTT. Its protein product is CASSYLGRVGELFF.

This clone has a handful of counts. The CDR3 sequence is CASSLSRGGANNEQFF. For the CDR3, the DNA is TGCGCCAGCAGCTTGTCCCGCGGGGGGGCCAACAATGAGCAGTTCTTC. The genes are TRBV5-1 and TRBJ2-1, with TRBD2 matching 9 bases. With 1 base clipped from V and 5 bases from J, the junction kept 7 bases outside the gene matches. There are 16 residues in the CDR3. Per germline, CDR1 SGHRS and CDR2 YFSETQ.

V usage is TRBV11-2 and J usage is TRBJ1-5, with D possibly matching TRBD1 (5 bases). Between the trimmed V and J ends, which lost 3 bases and 6 bases, there was a span of 12 bases. Germline CDR1 SGHAT, CDR2 FQNNGV. This CDR3 comprises 14 residues. The CDR3 sequence: CASSLDGGIQPQHF. The CDR3 coding sequence is TGTGCCAGCAGCTTGGACGGGGGGATTCAGCCCCAGCATTTT.

The chain uses TRBV24-1 and TRBJ2-7; 14 bases agree with TRBD2. Germline CDR1 is KGHDR and CDR2 is SFDVKD. The CDR3 is made up of 14 amino acids. V was clipped by 4 bases and J by 7 bases; unmatched bases: 2. CDR3 DNA: TGTGCCACCAGTGAGCGGACTAGCGGGGGGGAGCAGTACTTC. This translates into CATSERTSGGEQYF.

The chain uses TRBV20-1 and TRBJ1-1; D is unresolved. Trimming cost V 7 bases and J 3 bases, with 6 bases left between them. The CDR3 runs 10 residues. In germline, CDR1 is DFQATT, CDR2 SNEGSKA (reference sequence). DNA for the CDR3: TGCAGTGTGAGCGACACTGAAGCTTTCTTT. This codes for CSVSDTEAFF.

The chain links TRBV12-3 or TRBV12-4 to TRBJ2-3, with unresolved D. Trimming took 7 bases from V and 2 from J, leaving 7 bases between them. The CDR3 is 12 amino acids. In DNA, the CDR3 is TGTGCCAGCACCAGGTCCACAGATACGCAGTATTTT. It specifies CASTRSTDTQYF.

CDR3 sequence (DNA): TGTGCCATCGGGGGGGGAGGGACCACTGAAGCTTTCTTT. Its protein is CAIGGGGTTEAFF. The chain employs TRBV10-3 and TRBJ1-1; perhaps TRBD1 as D (5 bases). The CDR3 totals 13 residues. Trimming removed 8 bases from V and 4 bases from J, with 14 bases in between. Germline CDR1 ENHRY, CDR2 SYGVKD.

This rearrangement joins TRBV15 to TRBJ1-4; 9 nucleotides align to TRBD1. J was trimmed by 8 bases and V by 4 bases; bases with no gene match: 5. The CDR3 totals 14 residues. In germline, CDR1 is LNHNV, CDR2 YYDKDF (reference sequence). CDR3 DNA sequence: TGTGCCACCAGCAAGGACAGGGGAAAAGAAAAACTGTTTTTT. Translation gives CATSKDRGKEKLFF.

The chain recombines TRBV29-1 with TRBJ2-3; D is unresolved. CDR1 and CDR2 (germline): SQVTM, ANQGSEA. V lost 1 base, J lost 2 bases, and 4 bases lay in between. This CDR3 has 12 amino acids. The CDR3 here is CSVEGATDTQYF. In DNA, the CDR3 is TGCAGCGTTGAAGGCGCCACAGATACGCAGTATTTT.

The rearrangement links TRBV19 to TRBJ1-6; 7 nucleotides line up with TRBD1. Germline V CDR1 and CDR2: LNHDA, SQIVND (reference sequence). The CDR3 consists of 15 residues. The J segment lost 9 bases and the V segment lost 5 bases, leaving 10 bases of the junction unmatched. The chain's CDR3 is CASSPGTAGSSPLHF. The CDR3 region has the DNA TGTGCCAGTAGTCCTGGGACAGCTGGTAGTTCACCCCTCCACTTT.

The J gene is TRBJ1-1, the V gene TRBV2, with D unresolved. This CDR3 region has 13 residues. V lost 11 bases, J lost 4 bases, and 17 bases lay in between. Per the germline V gene, CDR1 is SNHLY and CDR2 is FYNNEI. The DNA of the CDR3 is TGTGCCGGAAACGGAGGGATGTCCACTGAAGCTTTCTTT. This sequence encodes CAGNGGMSTEAFF.

V gene TRBV7-3 combines with J gene TRBJ1-1, with TRBD1 as a possible D gene (5 bases). The V and J ends lost 6 bases and 4 bases respectively, with 12 bases between them. From germline, CDR1 is SGHTA and CDR2 FQGTGA. CDR3 length: 13 amino acids. DNA for the CDR3: TGTGCCAGCAGTGACAGTCGTGTCACTGAAGCTTTCTTT. Encoded protein: CASSDSRVTEAFF.

V usage is TRBV9 and J usage is TRBJ2-3; D gene unclear. The CDR3 contains 13 residues. The V gene lost 0 bases and the J gene lost 4 bases, with 6 bases spanning the gap. Germline V gives CDR1 SGDLS, CDR2 YYNGEE. The CDR3 loop reads CASSVEPPDTQYF. In DNA form, the CDR3 reads TGTGCCAGCAGCGTAGAGCCCCCAGATACGCAGTATTTT.

The genes are TRBV7-9 and TRBJ1-2; D unclear. The V end lost 3 bases, the J end lost 8 bases, and 13 bases lay between the germline ends. The CDR3 runs 13 residues. Germline-derived CDR1 and CDR2 are SEHNR and FQNEAQ (reference sequence). The CDR3, as DNA: TGTGCCAGCAGCTTCGGCGGGCCTGGAGGCTACACCTTC. Residues: CASSFGGPGGYTF.

The V call is TRBV10-3, the J call TRBJ1-1, with no clear D. Germline assignment: CDR1 ENHRY and CDR2 SYGVKD. The CDR3 covers 13 residues. V was shortened by 2 bases and J by 1 base, with 5 bases between the two germline ends. In DNA, the CDR3 is TGTGCCATCAGTGAGGCGCCGAACACTGAAGCTTTCTTT. As protein: CAISEAPNTEAFF.